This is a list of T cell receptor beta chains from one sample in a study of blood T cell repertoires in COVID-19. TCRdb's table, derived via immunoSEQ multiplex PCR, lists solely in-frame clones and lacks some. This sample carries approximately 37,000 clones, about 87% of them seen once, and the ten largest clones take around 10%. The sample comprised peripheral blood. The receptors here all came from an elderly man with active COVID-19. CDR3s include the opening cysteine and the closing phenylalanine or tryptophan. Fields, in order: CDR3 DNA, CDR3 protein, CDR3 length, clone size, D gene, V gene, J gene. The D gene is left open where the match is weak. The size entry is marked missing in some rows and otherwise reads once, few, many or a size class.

TGTGCCAGTTCCACGGGAGTATACGAGCAGTACTTC	CASSTGVYEQYF	12	-	-	TRBV19	TRBJ2-7
TGCGCCAGCAGAGATACAGCAGGGTATGGCTACACCTTC	CASRDTAGYGYTF	13	few	-	TRBV5-1	TRBJ1-2
TGTGCCAGCAGCGTAGCGGGGAGGAGCTCCTACAATGAGCAGTTCTTC	CASSVAGRSSYNEQFF	16	once	-	TRBV9	TRBJ2-1
TGTGCCAGCGCGGGACTCCCCGACGGGGAGCTGTTTTTT	CASAGLPDGELFF	13	-	-	TRBV6-6	TRBJ2-2
TGTGCCAGCAGTCTCGGTCAAGGGGATGCAGGCTACACCTTC	CASSLGQGDAGYTF	14	once	-	TRBV28	TRBJ1-2
TGTGCCAGCAGTCTCCTCGGGACAGGGAACTATGGCTACACCTTC	CASSLLGTGNYGYTF	15	-	TRBD1	TRBV28	TRBJ1-2
TGCGCCAGCTTGAAAGAGACCGGGATCAACTACGAGCAGTACTTC	CASLKETGINYEQYF	15	-	-	TRBV10-2	TRBJ2-7
TGTGCCACCAGTGAGACTAGCGGGAGAGGAGTTAATGAGCAGTTCTTC	CATSETSGRGVNEQFF	16	-	TRBD2	TRBV24-1	TRBJ2-1
TGTGCCAGCAGTTACGGGCGACCGGGGGGCTCCTACGAGCAGTACTTC	CASSYGRPGGSYEQYF	16	once	TRBD2	TRBV6-5	TRBJ2-7
TGTGCCAGCAGCTCGGGACAGGGGAACACCGGGGAGCTGTTTTTT	CASSSGQGNTGELFF	15	-	TRBD1	TRBV6-6	TRBJ2-2
TGTGCCAGCAGCCAATCGGCAGGACTCTCTGGAAACACCATATATTTT	CASSQSAGLSGNTIYF	16	-	-	TRBV16	TRBJ1-3
TGTGCCAGCAGACCCGACAGGGGTTTTTTTCGGCAGTTCTTC	CASRPDRGFFRQFF	14	-	TRBD1	TRBV7-9	TRBJ2-1
TGTGCCAGCAGCAACCTTGGGACAGCTAACACCGGGGAGCTGTTTTTT	CASSNLGTANTGELFF	16	-	-	TRBV21-1	TRBJ2-2